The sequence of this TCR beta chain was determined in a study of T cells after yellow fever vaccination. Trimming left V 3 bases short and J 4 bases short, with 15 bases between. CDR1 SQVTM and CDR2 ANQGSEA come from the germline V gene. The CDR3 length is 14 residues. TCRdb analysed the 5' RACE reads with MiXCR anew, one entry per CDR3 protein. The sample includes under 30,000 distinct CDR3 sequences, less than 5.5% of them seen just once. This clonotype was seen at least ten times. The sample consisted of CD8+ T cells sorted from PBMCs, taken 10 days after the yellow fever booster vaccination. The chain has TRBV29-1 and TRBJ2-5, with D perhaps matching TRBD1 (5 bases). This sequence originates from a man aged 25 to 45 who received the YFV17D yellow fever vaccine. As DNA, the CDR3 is TGCAGCGTTGAGTATTCAGGGAAAAGAGAGACCCAGTACTTC. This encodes CSVEYSGKRETQYF.